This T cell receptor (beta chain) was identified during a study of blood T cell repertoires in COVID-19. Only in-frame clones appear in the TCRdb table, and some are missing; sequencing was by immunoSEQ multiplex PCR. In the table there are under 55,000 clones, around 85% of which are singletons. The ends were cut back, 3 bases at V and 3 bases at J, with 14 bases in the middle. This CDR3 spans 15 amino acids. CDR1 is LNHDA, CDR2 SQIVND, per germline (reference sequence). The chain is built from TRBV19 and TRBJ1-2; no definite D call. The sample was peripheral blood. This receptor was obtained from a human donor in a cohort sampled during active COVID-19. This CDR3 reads CASSIWPQRDYGYTF. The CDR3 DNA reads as TGTGCCAGTAGTATTTGGCCGCAACGGGACTATGGCTACACCTTC.